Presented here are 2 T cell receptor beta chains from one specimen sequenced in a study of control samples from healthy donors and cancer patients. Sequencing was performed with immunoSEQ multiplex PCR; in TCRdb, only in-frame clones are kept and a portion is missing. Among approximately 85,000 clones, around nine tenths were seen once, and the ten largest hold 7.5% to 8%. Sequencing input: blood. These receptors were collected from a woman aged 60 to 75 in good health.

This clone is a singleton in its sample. CDR3 DNA: TGTGCCAGTAGTTTGGGGTATCGGGAGACGGGCCGGGATGAAGCTTTCTTT. This encodes CASSLGYRETGRDEAFF. The rearrangement joins TRBV19 to TRBJ1-1; D call uncertain. The length of the CDR3 is 17 residues. CDR1 is LNHDA and CDR2 is SQIVND in the germline V gene (reference sequence). Trimming shortened V by 5 bases and J by 7 bases, and 26 bases separated the two germline ends.

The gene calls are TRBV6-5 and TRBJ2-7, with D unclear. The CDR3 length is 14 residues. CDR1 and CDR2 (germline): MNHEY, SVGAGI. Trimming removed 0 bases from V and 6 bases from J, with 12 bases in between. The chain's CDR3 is CASSYSLGFREQYF. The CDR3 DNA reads TGTGCCAGCAGTTACTCGCTGGGATTCCGCGAGCAGTACTTC.